The sequence of this T cell receptor beta chain was determined in a study of T-cell memory formation after mild COVID-19. Study-wide context: TCR clusters largely stayed donor specific. The study's findings and limits: Chiefly within CM and EM were the contracting CD4+ clones; CD8+ ones were within EMRA. While clones contracting from day 15 to 85 were balanced between CD4 and CD8, later expanders leaned CD4+.

This clonotype was picked up a small number of times. Its target is unknown. This CDR3 contains 16 residues. V lost 5 bases and J lost 6; bases outside the gene matches: 12. The germline V gene has CDR1 SGHTA and CDR2 FQGNSA. The authors produced TCR alpha and TCR beta cDNA libraries with sample barcodes and UMIs by 5'RACE using constant-segment primers. TCRdb ran MiXCR on the 5' RACE reads and lists one entry per CDR3 protein. Of roughly 150,000 distinct CDR3 sequences in the sample, 10% to 15% are singletons; the top ten hold more than 3%. This chain joins TRBV7-2 and TRBJ2-3, with TRBD2 identical over 9 bases. The source of this sequence is a man between 18 and 29 years old who had mild COVID-19 (a few samples of this study predate the infection). Cell type and time point are not known. The specimen sequenced was PBMCs or a T cell subset sorted from them (not recorded which). This chain's CDR3 is CASSATLAGLSDTQYF. The CDR3 region has the DNA TGTGCCAGCAGCGCGACACTAGCGGGCTTGTCGGATACGCAGTATTTT.